This T cell receptor beta chain stems from a study of shared clonotypes between healthy human individuals. For this clone: What it binds is unknown.

Every contributor of samples was a Caucasian grown-up residing in Nashville, Tennessee. CD45RA+ naive and CD45RA-negative memory subsets were separated from CD4+ cells. The protocol was immunoSEQ multiplex PCR, while the TCRdb copy is restricted to in-frame clones and leaves out a portion. Of 950,000 to 1,100,000 clones listed, around 78% were seen once; the top ten hold 0.6% to 0.75%. Study outcomes and limitations: Non-shared clonotypes displayed generation probabilities falling below those of clonotypes present in all four donors.

The TCR was taken from a young man in good health. Some clones in this sample may be carry-over from other donors' samples. The sequencing input was memory CD4+ T cells from PBMCs. Stated subset: CD45RA-negative fraction.

The DNA for the CDR3 is TGTGCCAGCAGCTTAATGGGACAGGGTAACACCGGGGAGCTGTTTTTT. Residues: CASSLMGQGNTGELFF. The chain joins TRBV7-2 to TRBJ2-2; 9 bases match TRBD1. The CDR3 consists of 16 residues. Unmatched junction bases numbered 3, after V lost 2 bases and J lost 2 bases. Germline CDR1 SGHTA, CDR2 FQGNSA.